This T cell receptor (beta chain) was sequenced during a study of molecular identifiers for immune sequencing clone quantification. Study-wide results and limits: Barcode-sharing identical TCR molecules could underestimate highly expanded clone sizes.

Listed TCR primers and previously described methods were used for bulk TCR libraries. One entry per CDR3 protein results from TCRdb running MiXCR on the PCR reads. The data hold under 800,000 distinct CDR3 sequences, with about 25% observed a single time. This clonotype was observed at least ten times. Its antigen is unidentified. The CDR3 has 13 amino acids. The V gene lost 7 bases and the J gene lost 4 bases, with 11 bases spanning the gap. The J gene is TRBJ1-5, the V gene TRBV12-3 or TRBV12-4; D is possibly TRBD1 (5 bases). What was sequenced was naive CD8+ T cells from blood, with Jurkat cell RNA spiked in. Subset specified: FACS-sorted CD8+CD4-CCR7+CD45RA+ naive T cells. The clonotype was recovered from a human donor in good health. Some libraries in this study had Jurkat cell RNA spiked in. CDR3 coding DNA: TGTGCCAGCAACCAAGACAGAAATCAGCCCCAGCATTTT. As protein: CASNQDRNQPQHF.